The 11 T cell receptor beta chains listed next were all sequenced from one sample in a study of cytomegalovirus exposure and HLA in healthy donors. The PCR contained 60 Vbeta and 13 Jbeta primers. Assay used: immunoSEQ multiplex PCR; TCRdb lists only in-frame clones, some missing. The sample has about 180,000 clones, more than 75% seen once; the top ten hold under 3%. The sample taken for sequencing was PBMCs. All receptors derive from a woman aged 30 to 39 in good health and CMV-seropositive.

V usage is TRBV4-1 and J usage is TRBJ2-7; D is possibly TRBD1 (6 bases). Per the germline V gene, CDR1 is MGHRA and CDR2 is YSYEKL. The CDR3 loop spans 15 amino acids. Trimming stripped 1 base from V and 0 bases from J, with 10 bases between. The CDR3 region has the DNA TGCGCCAGCAGCCAAGTGGACAGCAGCTCCTACGAGCAGTACTTC. It is translated as CASSQVDSSSYEQYF.

This chain connects TRBV5-1 to TRBJ2-7, with D possibly matching TRBD2 (5 bases). The V end was cut by 0 bases, the J end by 7 bases, with 14 bases between. This CDR3 is 14 amino acids long. Germline loops: CDR1 SGHRS, CDR2 YFSETQ. In DNA form, the CDR3 reads TGCGCCAGCAGCTTGGCCTCTCCGAGGGATGAGCAGTACTTC. This sequence encodes CASSLASPRDEQYF.

This chain joins TRBV19 and TRBJ2-3; 8 bases are a match to TRBD1. Germline V gene sequence: CDR1 LNHDA, CDR2 SQIVND (reference sequence). The CDR3 spans 17 residues. Trimming removed 5 bases from V and 4 bases from J; junction bases left unmatched: 14. CDR3: CASSFRNRGASPDTQYF. DNA for the CDR3: TGTGCCAGTAGTTTCCGAAACAGGGGGGCCTCCCCAGATACGCAGTATTTT.

In its sample, this clone was seen a few times. The chain is built from TRBV4-2 and TRBJ2-7; 9 bases agree with TRBD1. The V segment lost 0 bases and the J segment 4 bases; nucleotides outside the gene matches: 10. This CDR3 has 17 amino acids. The V gene's germline CDR1 is LGHNA and CDR2 YNFKEQ. Here the CDR3 reads CASSQEMTGQGFYEQYF. CDR3 sequence (DNA): TGTGCCAGCAGCCAAGAGATGACGGGACAGGGTTTTTACGAGCAGTACTTC.

The gene calls are TRBV10-3 and TRBJ2-2, with D maybe TRBD1 (7 bases). There are 14 residues in the CDR3. Germline V gene sequence: CDR1 ENHRY, CDR2 SYGVKD. Trimming removed 10 bases at V and 6 bases at J, with 18 bases between. This CDR3 is CANKPRGDAGELFF. Here the CDR3 DNA reads TGTGCCAACAAGCCCAGGGGGGACGCCGGGGAGCTGTTTTTT.

The chain is built from TRBV7-2 and TRBJ2-5; a weak D match, TRBD2 (7 bases). The V end lost 5 bases, the J end lost 5 bases, and 18 bases lay between the germline ends. In germline, CDR1 is SGHTA, CDR2 FQGNSA. This CDR3 is built from 15 residues. CDR3 region: CASSLGGGGRETQYF. Written as DNA, the CDR3 is TGTGCCAGCAGCCTAGGCGGCGGGGGCCGGGAGACCCAGTACTTC.

CDR3 nucleotide sequence: TGTGCCATCAGTGACAGTAGCAATGAAAAACTGTTTTTT. As protein: CAISDSSNEKLFF. V gene TRBV10-3 combines with J gene TRBJ1-4; no clear D. CDR3 length: 13 amino acids. The V gene lost 3 bases and the J gene lost 5 bases, with 7 bases spanning the gap. Germline V lookup: CDR1 ENHRY, CDR2 SYGVKD.

V is TRBV6-5 and J is TRBJ2-7; TRBD2 aligns across 9 bases. V trimming: 1 base; J trimming: 2 bases; junction bases outside the gene matches: 6. Germline V lookup: CDR1 MNHEY, CDR2 SVGAGI. The CDR3 extends over 16 amino acids. CDR3 loop: CASSYWGGGGPYEQYF. For the CDR3, the DNA is TGTGCCAGCAGTTACTGGGGCGGGGGGGGGCCCTACGAGCAGTACTTC.

The chain links TRBV5-1 to TRBJ2-3; no reliable D call. Germline V gene lookup returns CDR1 SGHRS and CDR2 YFSETQ. This CDR3 comprises 15 residues. V gave up 0 bases and J gave up 1 base, with 9 bases separating them. Here the CDR3 DNA reads TGCGCCAGCAGCTTGGGGTCGCAGGGCACAGATACGCAGTATTTT. Residues: CASSLGSQGTDTQYF.

V usage is TRBV5-6 and J usage is TRBJ2-6; D gene uncertain. Trimming cost V 0 bases and J 4 bases, with 5 bases left between them. The CDR3 has 14 amino acids. Germline V lookup: CDR1 SGHDT, CDR2 YYEEEE. The CDR3 reads CASSLAVGANVLTF. The CDR3 DNA reads TGTGCCAGCAGCTTGGCGGTGGGGGCCAACGTCCTGACTTTC. Combining the CDR3 with reference TRBV5-6 and TRBJ2-6 gives the whole variable domain DAGVTQSPTHLIKTRGQQVTLRCSPKSGHDTVSWYQQALGQGPQFIFQYYEEEERQRGNFPDRFSGHQFPNYSSELNVNALLLGDSALYLCASSLAVGANVLTFGAGSRLTVL.

The rearrangement joins TRBV4-2 to TRBJ1-5; 7 bases fit TRBD1. Germline-derived CDR1 and CDR2 are LGHNA and YNFKEQ. V gave up 1 base and J gave up 4 bases; unmatched junction bases: 4. This CDR3 contains 15 residues. CDR3 region: CASSQGTGQNQPQHF. Written as DNA, the CDR3 is TGTGCCAGCAGCCAAGGGACAGGACAGAATCAGCCCCAGCATTTT.